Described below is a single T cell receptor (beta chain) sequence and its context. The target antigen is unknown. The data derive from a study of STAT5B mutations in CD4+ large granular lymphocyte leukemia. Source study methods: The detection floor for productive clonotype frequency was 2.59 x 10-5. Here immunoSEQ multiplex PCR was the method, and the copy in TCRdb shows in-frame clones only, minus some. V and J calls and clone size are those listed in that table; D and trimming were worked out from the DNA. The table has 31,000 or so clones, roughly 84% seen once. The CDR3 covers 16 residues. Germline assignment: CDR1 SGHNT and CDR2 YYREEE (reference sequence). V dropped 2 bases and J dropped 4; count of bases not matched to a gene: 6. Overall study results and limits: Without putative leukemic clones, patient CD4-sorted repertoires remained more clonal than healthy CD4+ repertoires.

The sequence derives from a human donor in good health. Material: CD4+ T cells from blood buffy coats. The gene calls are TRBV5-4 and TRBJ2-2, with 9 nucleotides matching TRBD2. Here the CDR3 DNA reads TGTGCCAGCAGCTTACCTGCGGGAGGGCCCACCGGGGAGCTGTTTTTT. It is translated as CASSLPAGGPTGELFF.